This TCR beta chain was profiled in a study of cytomegalovirus exposure and HLA in healthy donors. Per germline, CDR1 SSHAT and CDR2 FNYEAQ (reference sequence). The V and J ends lost 3 bases and 4 bases, in that order; junction bases with no gene match: 10. This CDR3 is built from 18 residues. Vbeta (60) and Jbeta (13) primers were used in the PCR. Generated by immunoSEQ multiplex PCR, the TCRdb table keeps only in-frame clones and is missing some. Of some 110,000 clones listed, 55% to 65% are singletons. Sequenced: PBMCs. This receptor was identified in a middle-aged woman in good health and CMV-seropositive. This sequence joins TRBV7-7 and TRBJ2-6; 9 bases fit TRBD1. The DNA for the CDR3 is TGTGCCAGCAGCTTCGGACCACAGGGGGCGGAAGGGGCCAACGTCCTGACTTTC. Translation gives CASSFGPQGAEGANVLTF.